A selection of T cell receptor beta chains follows, all from one sample in a study of regulatory T cells in long-lasting Graves disease. In TCRdb, the multiplex PCR reads were re-called with MiXCR into one record per CDR3 protein. Found here are some 300,000 distinct CDR3 sequences, 20% to 25% of them singletons; the top ten hold roughly 50%. Sequencing was performed on peripheral blood mononuclear cells (PBMCs), taken when the disease was refractory, from a patient treated with antithyroid drugs. These receptors were obtained from a female donor with Graves disease. Both conserved end residues are part of each CDR3. The D gene is left open where the match is weak. The size field is filled for only some rows; it gives once, few, many or a size class.

V gene	J gene	D gene	clone size	CDR3 protein	CDR3 DNA
TRBV27	TRBJ2-7	-	-	CASREGSSYEQYF	TGTGCCAGCAGAGAGGGGAGCTCCTACGAGCAGTACTTC
TRBV24-1	TRBJ2-7	-	-	CATEGQEKLAEYYEQYF	TGTGCCACGGAGGGACAGGAGAAACTAGCGGAGTACTACGAGCAGTACTTC
TRBV30	TRBJ1-2	-	few	CAWSVQEDYGYTF	TGTGCCTGGAGTGTACAGGAGGACTATGGCTACACCTTC
TRBV3-1	TRBJ2-4	TRBD2	many	CASSPGLAGIIQYF	TGTGCCAGCAGCCCCGGACTAGCGGGAATCATTCAGTACTTC
TRBV20-1	TRBJ2-2	TRBD1	-	CSATGTGGAGELFF	TGCAGTGCTACTGGGACAGGGGGCGCCGGGGAGCTGTTTTTT
TRBV9	TRBJ2-7	-	few	CASSVASGLEQYF	TGTGCCAGCAGCGTCGCCTCGGGCCTTGAGCAGTACTTC
TRBV20-1	TRBJ2-7	TRBD1	-	CSASLQGSGYEQYF	TGCAGTGCTAGTCTACAGGGGTCCGGGTACGAGCAGTACTTC
TRBV29-1	TRBJ2-6	-	-	CSVRDTGANVLTF	TGCAGCGTTCGGGATACTGGGGCCAACGTCCTGACTTTC
TRBV11-2	TRBJ2-2	TRBD2	-	CASSLGGLAGEAGELFF	TGTGCCAGCAGCTTAGGGGGGTTAGCGGGAGAAGCCGGGGAGCTGTTTTTT
TRBV20-1	TRBJ2-7	TRBD1	many	CSAGYGTGNGEQYF	TGCAGTGCTGGATATGGGACAGGGAACGGCGAGCAGTACTTC
TRBV7-9	TRBJ2-6	-	many	CASSVRQSYSGANVLTF	TGTGCCAGCAGCGTGAGGCAGTCTTACTCTGGGGCCAACGTCCTGACTTTC
TRBV11-2	TRBJ1-1	-	many	CASSTIMGSRQANTEAFF	TGTGCCAGCAGCACAATTATGGGATCGAGACAGGCGAACACTGAAGCTTTCTTT
TRBV7-2	TRBJ2-2	TRBD2	many	CASSLDLLAGGDTGELFF	TGTGCCAGCAGCTTAGACCTCCTAGCGGGAGGGGACACCGGGGAGCTGTTTTTT
TRBV20-1	TRBJ2-5	TRBD2	few	CSARDRLAEETQYF	TGCAGTGCTAGAGATCGACTAGCGGAAGAGACCCAGTACTTC
TRBV20-1	TRBJ2-3	-	few	CSAWTPIEPTDTQYF	TGCAGTGCTTGGACCCCGATTGAGCCCACAGATACGCAGTATTTT
TRBV7-9	TRBJ2-2	TRBD2	once	CASRKLLAGSTGELFF	TGTGCCAGCAGAAAACTTCTAGCGGGCTCCACCGGGGAGCTGTTTTTT
TRBV28	TRBJ2-3	-	few	CASSLTPWPSTDTQYF	TGTGCCAGCAGTTTGACCCCTTGGCCTAGCACAGATACGCAGTATTTT
TRBV7-3	TRBJ2-3	-	-	CASSLNGGGTQCF	TGTGCCAGCAGCTTAAATGGGGGAGGTACGCAGTGTTTT
TRBV24-1	TRBJ1-2	-	many	CATSDPGHYGYTF	TGTGCCACCAGTGACCCTGGACACTATGGCTACACCTTC
TRBV7-9	TRBJ2-7	-	many	CASSLAGDSYEQYF	TGTGCCAGCAGCCTAGCCGGGGATTCCTACGAGCAGTACTTC
TRBV27	TRBJ1-5	-	many	CASSPGRAAQPQHF	TGTGCCAGCAGTCCCGGCAGGGCGGCTCAGCCCCAGCATTTT
TRBV30	TRBJ1-2	-	many	CAYRRSGGYTF	TGTGCCTACCGGAGGAGTGGGGGCTACACCTTC
TRBV12-3/TRBV12-4	TRBJ1-1	TRBD1	-	CASTRTGPGITEAFF	TGTGCCAGCACCCGGACAGGGCCTGGGATCACTGAAGCTTTCTTT
TRBV28	TRBJ2-7	TRBD1	many	CASSWFRTGSYEQYF	TGTGCCAGCAGTTGGTTTCGGACAGGGTCCTACGAGCAGTACTTC
TRBV20-1	TRBJ2-7	TRBD1	few	CSAVGQGGEQYF	TGCAGTGCCGTGGGACAGGGGGGCGAGCAGTACTTC
TRBV7-2	TRBJ1-1	-	-	CASSLRAGHKEAFF	TGTGCCAGCAGCTTAAGGGCGGGACACAAAGAGGCTTTCTTT